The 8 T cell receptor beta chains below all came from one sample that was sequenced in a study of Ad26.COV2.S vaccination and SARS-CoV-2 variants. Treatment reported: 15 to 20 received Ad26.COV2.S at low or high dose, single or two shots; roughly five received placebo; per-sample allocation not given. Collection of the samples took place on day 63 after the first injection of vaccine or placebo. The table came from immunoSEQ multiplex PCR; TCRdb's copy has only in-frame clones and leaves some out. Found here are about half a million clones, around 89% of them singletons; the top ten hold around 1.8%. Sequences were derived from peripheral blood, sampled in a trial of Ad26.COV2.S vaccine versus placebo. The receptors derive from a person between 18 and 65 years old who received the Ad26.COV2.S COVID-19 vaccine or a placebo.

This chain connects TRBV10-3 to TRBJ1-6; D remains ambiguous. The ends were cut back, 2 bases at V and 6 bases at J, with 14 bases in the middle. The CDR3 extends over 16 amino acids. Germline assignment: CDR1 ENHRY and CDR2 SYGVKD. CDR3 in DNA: TGTGCCATCAGTGAGAGGGCTCCAGAGGCTAATTCACCCCTCCACTTT. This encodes CAISERAPEANSPLHF.

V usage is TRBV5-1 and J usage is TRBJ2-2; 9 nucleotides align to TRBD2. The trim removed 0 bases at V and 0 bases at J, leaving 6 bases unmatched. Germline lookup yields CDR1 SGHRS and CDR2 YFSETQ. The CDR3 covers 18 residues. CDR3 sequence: CASSLELAGVANTGELFF. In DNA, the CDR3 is TGCGCCAGCAGCTTGGAGTTAGCGGGAGTAGCGAACACCGGGGAGCTGTTTTTT.

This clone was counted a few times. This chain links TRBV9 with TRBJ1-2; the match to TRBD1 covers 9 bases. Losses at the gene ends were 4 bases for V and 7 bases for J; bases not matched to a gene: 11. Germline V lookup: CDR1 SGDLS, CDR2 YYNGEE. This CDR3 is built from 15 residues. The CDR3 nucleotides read TGTGCCAGCAGCCAGGGACAGGGCGGGAACGGTGGCTACACCTTC. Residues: CASSQGQGGNGGYTF.

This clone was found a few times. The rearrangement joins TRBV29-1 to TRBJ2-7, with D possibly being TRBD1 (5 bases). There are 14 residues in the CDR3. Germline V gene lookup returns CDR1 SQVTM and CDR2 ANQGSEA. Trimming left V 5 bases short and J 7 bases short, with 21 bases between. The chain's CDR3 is CSVKRWQGIEEQYF. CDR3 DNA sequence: TGCAGCGTTAAAAGGTGGCAGGGTATTGAGGAGCAGTACTTC.

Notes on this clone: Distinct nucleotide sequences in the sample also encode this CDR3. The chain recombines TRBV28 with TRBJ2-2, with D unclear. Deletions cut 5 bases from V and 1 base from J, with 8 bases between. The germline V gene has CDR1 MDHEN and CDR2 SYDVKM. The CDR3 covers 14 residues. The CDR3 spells CASSGRRNTGELFF. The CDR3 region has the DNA TGTGCCAGCAGTGGTAGGAGGAACACCGGGGAGCTGTTTTTT.

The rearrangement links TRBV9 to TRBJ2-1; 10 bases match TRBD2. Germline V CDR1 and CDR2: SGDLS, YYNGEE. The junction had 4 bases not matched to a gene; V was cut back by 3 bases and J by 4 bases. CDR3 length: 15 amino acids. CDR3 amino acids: CASSAQLAGYNEQFF. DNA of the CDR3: TGTGCCAGCAGCGCACAACTAGCGGGGTACAATGAGCAGTTCTTC.

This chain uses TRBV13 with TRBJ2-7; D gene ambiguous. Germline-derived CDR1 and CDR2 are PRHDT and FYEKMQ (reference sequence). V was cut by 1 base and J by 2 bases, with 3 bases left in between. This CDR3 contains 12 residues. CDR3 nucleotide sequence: TGTGCCAGCAGCTTAGACCCCTACGAGCAGTACTTC. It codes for CASSLDPYEQYF.

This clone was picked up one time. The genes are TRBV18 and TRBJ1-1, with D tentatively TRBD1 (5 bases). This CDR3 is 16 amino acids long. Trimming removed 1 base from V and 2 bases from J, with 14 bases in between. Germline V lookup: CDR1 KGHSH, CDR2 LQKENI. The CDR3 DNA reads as TGTGCCAGCTCACCACGGGGCAGCCAAGCAAACACTGAAGCTTTCTTT. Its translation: CASSPRGSQANTEAFF.